Included here is one TCR beta chain sequence, with context. The source of the sample is a study of CD8 T cells in Susac syndrome. An amount of RNA that ranged from roughly 0.45 to 1 ug was reverse transcribed with random hexamers. The CDR3 of TCR beta was amplified by immunoSEQ multiplex PCR across 54 Vbeta and 13 Jbeta. TCRdb re-called the immunoSEQ multiplex PCR reads through MiXCR, storing one row per CDR3 protein. The sample holds a few hundred thousand distinct CDR3 sequences; nearly 97% are singletons and the top ten take 0.095%. CD8+ and CD4+ T cells circulating in blood were sequenced for TCR beta. Negative isolation yielded CD8+ and CD4+ T cells; FACS enriched TEMRA cells. Germline V gene sequence: CDR1 SGDLS, CDR2 YYNGEE. V gave up 3 bases and J gave up 0 bases, with 12 bases separating them. This CDR3 contains 15 residues.

This clonotype was sampled from a human donor with multiple sclerosis. Sequenced material: CD4+ T cells from PBMCs. The chain recombines TRBV9 with TRBJ1-1; D is uncertain. The CDR3 sequence is CASSARPALNTEAFF. CDR3 in DNA: TGTGCCAGCAGCGCTCGGCCCGCTTTGAACACTGAAGCTTTCTTT.